Sequencing of this T cell receptor (beta chain) was carried out in a study of monozygotic twins with inflammatory bowel disease. TCRalpha and TCRbeta cDNA was put through two nested PCRs of roughly 16 and 10 cycles. TCRdb reworked the 5' RACE reads into one entry per CDR3 protein, no DNA. This sample's table reports about 330,000 distinct CDR3 sequences. Per germline, CDR1 MDHEN and CDR2 SYDVKM. The CDR3 is made up of 14 amino acids. This receptor was taken from a human donor with ulcerative colitis or Crohn's disease, or a healthy co-twin of an affected twin (not recorded which). The sequencing input was blood. The chain carries TRBV28 and TRBJ2-1; TCRdb outputs TRBD2, but without DNA this stays unchecked. The CDR3 loop is CASSSGGSINEQFF.